The 10 T cell receptor beta chains below all came from one sample that was sequenced in a study of human T cells and chemical hapten exposure. TCRdb reprocessed the RACE reads via MiXCR and lists one record per CDR3 protein. The data hold just over 40,000 distinct CDR3 sequences, with 3% to 4% observed a single time. The time point denotes: patch test 2, 6 weeks after DPC sensitization. Treatment of the sample: therapeutic diphenylcyclopropenone sensitization with weekly scalp DPC. This material consisted of whole blood, taken in connection with sensitization to the hapten diphenylcyclopropenone (DPC). Receptors originate from a man between 35 and 55 years old with alopecia areata. Some clones in this sample may be carry-over from other donors' samples.

This clonotype was observed at least ten times. Written as DNA, the CDR3 is TGCAGCGCAGGGCTAGCGGATAACAATGAGCAGTTCTTC. The encoded protein is CSAGLADNNEQFF. The V gene is TRBV20-1, the J gene TRBJ2-1; TRBD2 agrees at 7 bases. Germline V CDR1 and CDR2: DFQATT, SNEGSKA (reference sequence). This CDR3 contains 13 residues.

This clonotype was found many times. This chain connects TRBV2 to TRBJ2-1, with 7 bases matching TRBD2. Trimming at V came to 7 bases and at J to 5 bases, leaving 20 bases not matched to a gene. The length of the CDR3 is 18 residues. Germline CDR1 and CDR2: SNHLY and FYNNEI. CDR3: CASNYRREKRDPHNEQFF. In DNA form, the CDR3 reads TGTGCCAGCAATTACCGGAGGGAGAAGCGGGACCCCCACAATGAGCAGTTCTTC. The full variable domain, with the rest looked up from reference TRBV2 and TRBJ2-1, is EPEVTQTPSHQVTQMGQEVILRCVPISNHLYFYWYRQILGQKVEFLVSFYNNEISEKSEIFDDQFSVERPDGSNFTLKIRSTKLEDSAMYFCASNYRREKRDPHNEQFFGPGTRLTVL.

At least ten counts were recorded for this clonotype. The chain employs TRBV15 and TRBJ2-6; the D is unclear. Germline CDR1 reads LNHNV; CDR2 reads YYDKDF (reference sequence). V lost 2 bases and J lost 0, with 8 bases in between. The CDR3 is made up of 16 amino acids. The CDR3 coding sequence is TGTGCCACCAGCAGACAAAGAAGCTCTGGGGCCAACGTCCTGACTTTC. Its protein is CATSRQRSSGANVLTF.

This clonotype has at least ten counts. The chain has TRBV20-1 and TRBJ2-7; D remains ambiguous. With 6 bases removed from V and 0 bases from J, the gap between germline ends came to 15 bases. Per germline, CDR1 DFQATT and CDR2 SNEGSKA (reference sequence). This CDR3 comprises 14 residues. CDR3 protein: CSAPHARNSYEQYF. CDR3 DNA: TGCAGTGCCCCGCATGCCCGAAACTCCTACGAGCAGTACTTC.

This clonotype was found many times. V and J are TRBV2 and TRBJ2-2, with a possible D match to TRBD1 (5 bases). Germline assignment: CDR1 SNHLY and CDR2 FYNNEI. The CDR3 is made up of 14 amino acids. The V end was cut by 8 bases, the J end by 0 bases, with 10 bases between. The CDR3 here is CASAYRSNTGELFF. As DNA, the CDR3 is TGTGCCAGCGCGTACAGGTCGAACACCGGGGAGCTGTTTTTT.

There are many counts of this clonotype. The chain has TRBV5-1 and TRBJ2-1; TRBD2 is a possible D gene (5 bases). This CDR3 has 13 residues. Deletions cut 5 bases from V and 6 bases from J, with 12 bases between. Germline V CDR1 and CDR2: SGHRS, YFSETQ. The CDR3, as DNA: TGCGCCAGCAGTCGCCCCAGCGGCAATGAGCAGTTCTTC. This sequence encodes CASSRPSGNEQFF. The full variable domain, its missing parts supplied by reference TRBV5-1 and TRBJ2-1, is KAGVTQTPRYLIKTRGQQVTLSCSPISGHRSVSWYQQTPGQGLQFLFEYFSETQRNKGNFPGRFSGRQFSNSRSEMNVSTLELGDSALYLCASSRPSGNEQFFGPGTRLTVL.

This clonotype showed up many times. The J gene is TRBJ1-5, the V gene TRBV6-1; 9 nucleotides align to TRBD1. CDR3 length equals 20 residues. The V gene's germline CDR1 is MNHNS and CDR2 SASEGT. V lost 5 bases, J lost 0 bases, and 17 bases stayed unmatched. In nucleotides, the CDR3 is TGTGCCAGCAGTCCCCGGGACAGGGCGCAATCCGGAGGTAGCAATCAGCCCCAGCATTTT. Amino acid sequence: CASSPRDRAQSGGSNQPQHF.

In this sample, this clonotype turned up many times. This sequence may be a read error, since a much larger clone differs from it by one base. This chain connects TRBV28 to TRBJ1-5; 7 nucleotides line up with TRBD1. The CDR3 has 13 amino acids. With V trimmed by 7 bases and J by 4 bases, 4 bases remained unmatched. CDR1 is MDHEN and CDR2 is SYDVKM in the germline V gene. The CDR3 DNA reads TGTGCCAGCATCCCACAGGGGAATCAGCCCCAGCATTTT. The encoded protein is CASIPQGNQPQHF.

This clonotype was counted ten times or more. This chain joins TRBV28 and TRBJ2-7; 7 nucleotides match TRBD2. The J segment lost 2 bases and the V segment lost 2 bases, leaving 3 bases of the junction unmatched. This CDR3 contains 14 residues. CDR1 is MDHEN, CDR2 SYDVKM, per germline. CDR3 amino acids: CASSLRGRAYEQYF. The CDR3 DNA sequence: TGTGCCAGCAGTTTAAGAGGGAGGGCCTACGAGCAGTACTTC. Complete variable domain (other parts from reference TRBV28 and TRBJ2-7): DVKVTQSSRYLVKRTGEKVFLECVQDMDHENMFWYRQDPGLGLRLIYFSYDVKMKEKGDIPEGYSVSREKKERFSLILESASTNQTSMYLCASSLRGRAYEQYFGPGTRLTVT.

This clonotype was found once. This may be a read error: a much more frequent sequence differs by one nucleotide. This chain links TRBV5-1 with TRBJ2-3, with D possibly being TRBD2 (5 bases). The CDR3 sequence is 15 residues long. The V gene lost 8 bases and the J gene lost 2 bases, with 18 bases spanning the gap. The germline CDR1 and CDR2 sequences are SGHRS and YFSETQ. The CDR3 here is CARSPGVAITDTQYF. In nucleotides, the CDR3 is TGCGCCAGAAGCCCCGGGGTAGCGATCACAGATACGCAGTATTTT.